One TCR beta chain is described in this entry. TCRdb's table, derived via immunoSEQ multiplex PCR, lists solely in-frame clones and lacks some. The sample gives some 110,000 clones, 83% of which show up once; 13% is in the top ten. The sample belongs to a study of control samples from healthy donors and cancer patients. The CDR3 is made up of 16 amino acids. The germline gives CDR1 LGHNA, CDR2 YNFKEQ. V lost 0 bases and J lost 6; bases outside the gene matches: 8. This receptor was identified in a woman aged 45-60 years in good health. The specimen was blood. The chain uses TRBV4-2 and TRBJ2-1, with 7 bases aligning to TRBD1. Here the CDR3 DNA reads TGTGCCAGCAGCCAAGAACCGGGACAGCTTACCAATGAGCAGTTCTTC. Residues: CASSQEPGQLTNEQFF.